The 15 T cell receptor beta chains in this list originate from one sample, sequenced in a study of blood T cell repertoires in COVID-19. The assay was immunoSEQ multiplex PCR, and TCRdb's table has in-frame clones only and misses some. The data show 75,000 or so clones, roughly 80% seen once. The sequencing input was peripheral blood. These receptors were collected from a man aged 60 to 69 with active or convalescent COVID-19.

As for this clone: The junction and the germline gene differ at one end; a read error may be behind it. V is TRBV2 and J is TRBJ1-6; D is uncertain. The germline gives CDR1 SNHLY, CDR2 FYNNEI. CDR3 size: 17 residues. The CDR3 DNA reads TGTGCCAGCAGTCAAGCCGGGGTTCTACAGAATAATTCACCCCTCCACTTT. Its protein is CASSQAGVLQNNSPLHF.

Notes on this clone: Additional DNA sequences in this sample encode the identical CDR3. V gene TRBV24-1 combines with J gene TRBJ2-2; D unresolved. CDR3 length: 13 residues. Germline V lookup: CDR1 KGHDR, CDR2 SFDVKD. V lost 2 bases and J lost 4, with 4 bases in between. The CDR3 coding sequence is TGTGCCACCAGTGATTATAGCACCGGGGAGCTGTTTTTT. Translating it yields CATSDYSTGELFF.

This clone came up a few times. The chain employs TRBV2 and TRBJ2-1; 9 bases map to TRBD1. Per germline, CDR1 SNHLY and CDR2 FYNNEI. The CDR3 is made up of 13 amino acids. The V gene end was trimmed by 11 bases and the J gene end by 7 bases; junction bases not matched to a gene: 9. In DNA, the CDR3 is TGTGCCGGTACCGGGACAGGGAGGAATGAGCAGTTCTTC. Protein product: CAGTGTGRNEQFF.

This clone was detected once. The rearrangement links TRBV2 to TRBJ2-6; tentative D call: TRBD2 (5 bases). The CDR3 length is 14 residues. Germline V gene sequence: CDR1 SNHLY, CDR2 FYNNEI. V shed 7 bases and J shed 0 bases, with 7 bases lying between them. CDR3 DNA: TGTGCCAGCAATCGGGGCTCTGGGGCCAACGTCCTGACTTTC. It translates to CASNRGSGANVLTF.

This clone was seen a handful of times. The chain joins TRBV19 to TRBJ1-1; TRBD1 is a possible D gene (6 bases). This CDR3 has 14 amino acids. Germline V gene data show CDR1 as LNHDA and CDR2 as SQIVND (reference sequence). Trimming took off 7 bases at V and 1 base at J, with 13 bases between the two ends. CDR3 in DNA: TGTGCCAGTACCGGGGGGCCAGGGAACACTGAAGCTTTCTTT. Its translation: CASTGGPGNTEAFF.

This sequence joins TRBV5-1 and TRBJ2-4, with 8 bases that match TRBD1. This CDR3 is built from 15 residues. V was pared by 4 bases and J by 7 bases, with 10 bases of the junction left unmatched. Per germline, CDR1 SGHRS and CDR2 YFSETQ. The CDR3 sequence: CASSPAVQGANIQYF. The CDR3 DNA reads TGCGCCAGCAGCCCCGCTGTGCAGGGGGCGAACATTCAGTACTTC.

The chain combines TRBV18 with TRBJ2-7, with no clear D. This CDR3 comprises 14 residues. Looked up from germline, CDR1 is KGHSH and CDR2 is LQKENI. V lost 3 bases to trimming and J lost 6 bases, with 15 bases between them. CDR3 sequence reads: CASSPDSSMSEQYF. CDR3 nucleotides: TGTGCCAGCTCACCTGATAGCAGCATGAGCGAGCAGTACTTC.

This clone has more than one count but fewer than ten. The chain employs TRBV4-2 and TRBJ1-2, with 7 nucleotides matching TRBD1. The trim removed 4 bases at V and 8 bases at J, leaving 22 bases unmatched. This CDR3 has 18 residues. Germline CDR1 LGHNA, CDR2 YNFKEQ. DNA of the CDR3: TGTGCCAGCAGCCCCTACGGTGGAGTGAAGGACAGGTCGGGGGGCTACACCTTC. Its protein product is CASSPYGGVKDRSGGYTF.

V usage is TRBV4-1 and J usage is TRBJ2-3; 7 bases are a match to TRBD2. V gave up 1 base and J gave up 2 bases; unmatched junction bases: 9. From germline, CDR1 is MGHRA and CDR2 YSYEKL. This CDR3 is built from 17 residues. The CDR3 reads CASSQGSKRGDTDTQYF. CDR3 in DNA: TGCGCCAGCAGCCAAGGATCCAAGCGGGGAGACACAGATACGCAGTATTTT.

The CDR3 region has the DNA TGCGCCAGCAGCTTAACCGACAGGGACGCAGCTTTCTTT. Its translation: CASSLTDRDAAFF. The chain uses TRBV5-1 and TRBJ1-1, with TRBD1 identical over 7 bases. This CDR3 contains 13 residues. Germline CDR1 is SGHRS and CDR2 is YFSETQ. After removal of 2 bases from V and 10 bases from J, the junction contained 8 bases not matched to a gene.

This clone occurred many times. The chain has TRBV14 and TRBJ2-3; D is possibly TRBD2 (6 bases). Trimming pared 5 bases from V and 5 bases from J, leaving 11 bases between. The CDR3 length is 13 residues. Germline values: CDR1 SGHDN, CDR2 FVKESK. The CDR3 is CASSYVSGDTQYF. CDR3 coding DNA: TGTGCCAGCAGCTACGTTAGCGGAGATACGCAGTATTTT.

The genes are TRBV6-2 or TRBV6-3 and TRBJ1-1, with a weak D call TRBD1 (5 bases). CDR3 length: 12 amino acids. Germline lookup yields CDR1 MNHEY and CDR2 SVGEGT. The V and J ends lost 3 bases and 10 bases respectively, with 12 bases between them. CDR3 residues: CASSYTTGPAFF. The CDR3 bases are TGTGCCAGCAGTTATACAACAGGCCCAGCTTTCTTT.

The CDR3 region is CASNGQTKNIQYF. CDR3 in DNA: TGTGCCAGTAATGGACAAACCAAAAACATTCAGTACTTC. The J gene is TRBJ2-4, the V gene TRBV19; TRBD1 might be the D (5 bases). The CDR3 has 13 residues. Trimming removed 7 bases from V and 2 bases from J, with 9 bases in between. The germline gives CDR1 LNHDA, CDR2 SQIVND (reference sequence). The full variable domain, completed using reference TRBV19 and TRBJ2-4, is DGGITQSPKYLFRKEGQNVTLSCEQNLNHDAMYWYRQDPGQGLRLIYYSQIVNDFQKGDIAEGYSVSREKKESFPLTVTSAQKNPTAFYLCASNGQTKNIQYFGAGTRLSVL.

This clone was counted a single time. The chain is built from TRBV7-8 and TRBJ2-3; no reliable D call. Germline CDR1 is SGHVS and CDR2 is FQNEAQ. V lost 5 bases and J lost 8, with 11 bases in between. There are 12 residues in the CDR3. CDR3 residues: CASSPARATQYF. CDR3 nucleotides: TGTGCCAGCAGCCCCGCACGCGCTACGCAGTATTTT.

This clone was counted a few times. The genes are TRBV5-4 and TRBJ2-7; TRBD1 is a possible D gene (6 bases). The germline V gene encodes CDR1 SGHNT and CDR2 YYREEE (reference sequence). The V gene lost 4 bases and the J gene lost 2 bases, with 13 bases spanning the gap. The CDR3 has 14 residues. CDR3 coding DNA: TGTGCCAGCAGCACAGGGATCCAAGCCTACGAGCAGTACTTC. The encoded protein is CASSTGIQAYEQYF.